This TCR beta chain was sequenced for a study of control samples from healthy donors and cancer patients. V was clipped by 3 bases and J by 9 bases; unmatched bases: 9. The germline V gene has CDR1 KGHSH and CDR2 LQKENI. This CDR3 spans 16 amino acids. Clones were read by immunoSEQ multiplex PCR, and TCRdb kept only the in-frame ones, dropping some. The data contain over 200,000 clones, approximately 80% of them singletons. The chain couples TRBV18 to TRBJ2-3; 13 nucleotides agree with TRBD2. The material sequenced was PBMCs. The origin of this receptor is a woman aged 60-75 years with lung cancer. The CDR3 region is CASSPRLAGGRGTQYF. The CDR3 nucleotides are TGTGCCAGCTCACCCCGACTAGCGGGGGGCCGGGGGACGCAGTATTTT.